This T cell receptor beta chain was found in a study of T cell responses to AZD1222 COVID-19 vaccine. Study observations and caveats: Baseline seropositives among AZD1222 recipients totaled only 5 to 7.

Here immunoSEQ multiplex PCR was the method, and the copy in TCRdb shows in-frame clones only, minus some. The sample lists about 130,000 clones, 84% seen once, with over 4% in the top ten. Note on this clone: Its antigen remains unknown.

The source material was peripheral blood, sampled on day 0 of AZD1222 vaccination. This receptor was taken from an adult in good health.

The chain's CDR3 is CASSLGQGLTGELFF. DNA of the CDR3: TGTGCCAGCAGCTTGGGACAGGGACTCACCGGGGAGCTGTTTTTT. J is TRBJ2-2 and V is TRBV7-9; 9 bases fit TRBD1. The germline CDR1 and CDR2 sequences are SEHNR and FQNEAQ (reference sequence). V lost 3 bases, J lost 4 bases, and 3 bases stayed unmatched. The CDR3 runs 15 residues.